These T cell receptor beta chains were read from a single sample in a study of T cells after somatic rescue of genetic block. Sequenced by immunoSEQ multiplex PCR; TCRdb stores in-frame clones only, minus some. The sample has roughly 15,000 clones, approximately 72% seen once. Sequenced: peripheral blood mononuclear cells (PBMCs). The receptors come from a boy between 10 and 17 years old. CDR3s include the opening cysteine and the closing phenylalanine or tryptophan. A D gene is named only where the DNA matches it firmly. Part of the rows lack a size; the others show once, few, many or a class for expanded clones.

-,TRBV18,TRBJ1-3,-,TGTGCCAGCTCACCTATGGCAGAACCCTCTGGAAACACCATATATTTT,CASSPMAEPSGNTIYF
-,TRBV6-6,TRBJ1-2,few,TGTGCCAGCAGTTACAAAGGGATTGGAGACTATGGCTACACCTTC,CASSYKGIGDYGYTF
TRBD1,TRBV10-3,TRBJ2-7,-,TGTGCCATCAGTGAACCGGGACAGGGGGCTTCGTACGAGCAGTACTTC,CAISEPGQGASYEQYF
TRBD1,TRBV28,TRBJ2-3,-,TGTGCCAGCATCACCCCCGGGACAGGGGCAGATACGCAGTATTTT,CASITPGTGADTQYF
-,TRBV7-9,TRBJ1-2,-,TGTGCCAGCAGTGAAACAGTGTCTCCCTATGGCTACACCTTC,CASSETVSPYGYTF
-,TRBV28,TRBJ1-4,-,TGTGCCAGTAGAAGGTGGGGTGAAAAACTGTTTTTT,CASRRWGEKLFF
-,TRBV6-6,TRBJ2-3,-,TGTGCCAGCAGTCGACTAACAGATACGCAGTATTTT,CASSRLTDTQYF
-,TRBV2,TRBJ1-5,-,TGTGCCAGCAGTGAGGCGCCCCAAGCGGGCAATCAGCCCCAGCATTTT,CASSEAPQAGNQPQHF
-,TRBV7-2,TRBJ2-7,-,TGTGCCAGCAGCGCATCAAGGGGTCCCTACGAGCAGTACTTC,CASSASRGPYEQYF
TRBD1,TRBV7-7,TRBJ2-3,-,TGTGCTAGCAGCCTCGGGACAGGGGTTACAGATACGCAGTATTTT,CASSLGTGVTDTQYF
TRBD1,TRBV18,TRBJ2-2,once,TGTGCCAGCTCACCAGGGACAGGGGGCCTGGTTGACACCGGGGAGCTGTTTTTT,CASSPGTGGLVDTGELFF
-,TRBV10-3,TRBJ2-7,few,TGTGCCATCAGTGAGGGCCCACTCGAGCAGTACTTC,CAISEGPLEQYF
-,TRBV9,TRBJ2-7,-,TGTGCCAGCAGCGTAGACGGCCGCGAGCAGTACTTC,CASSVDGREQYF
-,TRBV10-1,TRBJ2-1,-,TGCGCCAGCAGTACAGGAGTAGTGGGCTACAATGAGCAGTTCTTC,CASSTGVVGYNEQFF
TRBD1,TRBV6-6,TRBJ1-2,-,TGTGCCAGCAGGCCAGGGGGCGGTGGCTATGGCTACACCTTC,CASRPGGGGYGYTF
-,TRBV21-1,TRBJ1-5,-,TGTGCCAGCAGCAAGACAGGGGGCAATCAGCCCCAGCATTTT,CASSKTGGNQPQHF
TRBD2,TRBV19,TRBJ2-7,-,TGTGCCAGTAGCAGAACTAGCGGCCACGAGCAGTACTTC,CASSRTSGHEQYF
-,TRBV19,TRBJ1-5,medium-sized,TGTGCCAGTAGACCTCAAACAGGTTGGAGCAATCAGCCCCAGCATTTT,CASRPQTGWSNQPQHF
-,TRBV2,TRBJ2-4,-,TGTGCCAGCAGTGAGGGGGCTGACAAAAACATTCAGTACTTC,CASSEGADKNIQYF
TRBD2,TRBV5-1,TRBJ2-7,-,TGCGCCAGCGTAGCGGGAGGGAGGAACGAGCAGTACTTC,CASVAGGRNEQYF
TRBD2,TRBV18,TRBJ2-7,few,TGTGCCAGCTCCCCCACTAGCGGGGGGGCTTACGAGCAGTACTTC,CASSPTSGGAYEQYF
TRBD2,TRBV5-4,TRBJ2-5,-,TGTGCCAGCAGCTCGCAGCGGGGGCAAGAGACCCAGTACTTC,CASSSQRGQETQYF
-,TRBV10-3,TRBJ1-5,-,TGTGCCAGCAGTGTGACTTCGGACAGCAATCAGCCCCAGCATTTT,CASSVTSDSNQPQHF
TRBD1,TRBV6-6,TRBJ1-5,-,TGTGCCAGCAGTCTTTCAGGGGGAGAGAGCAATCAGCCCCAGCATTTT,CASSLSGGESNQPQHF
-,TRBV30,TRBJ2-3,few,TGTGCCTGGAGTAGCACAGATACGCAGTATTTT,CAWSSTDTQYF
-,TRBV18,TRBJ2-1,-,TGTGCCAGCTCTCTACCAGGGGCCCGGAATGAGCAGTTCTTC,CASSLPGARNEQFF
-,TRBV27,TRBJ2-3,-,TGTGCCAGCAGTTTAGGGGCTAGCAGCGCAGATACGCAGTATTTT,CASSLGASSADTQYF
-,TRBV7-9,TRBJ1-5,medium-sized,TGTGCCAGCAGCTTAGGGGACATCTCCGATAGCAATCAGCCCCAGCATTTT,CASSLGDISDSNQPQHF
-,TRBV19,TRBJ2-3,-,TGTGCAAGTAGTATCCAGGGCAGCACAGATACGCAGTATTTT,CASSIQGSTDTQYF
TRBD2,TRBV5-1,TRBJ2-7,-,TGCGCCAGCCGGGCGGGGGGTAGCTACGAGCAGTACTTC,CASRAGGSYEQYF
TRBD2,TRBV6-6,TRBJ2-1,-,TGTGCCACCCGAAACCTAGCGGGAAATGAGCAGTTCTTC,CATRNLAGNEQFF
-,TRBV30,TRBJ1-2,-,TGTGCCTGGAGTGTACGAAGTAGCAGGGATGGCTACACCTTC,CAWSVRSSRDGYTF
-,TRBV10-2,TRBJ2-7,few,TGCGCCAGCAGTGAAGGTCAGATCGGGCTCCACGAGCAGTACTTC,CASSEGQIGLHEQYF
-,TRBV9,TRBJ1-3,-,TGTGCCAGCAGCGCGACAGACTCTGGAAACACCATATATTTT,CASSATDSGNTIYF
TRBD1,TRBV7-9,TRBJ1-2,-,TGTGCCAGCAGCAAAGAGGGAACAGGGGGCATAGGTGGCTACACCTTC,CASSKEGTGGIGGYTF
TRBD1,TRBV30,TRBJ1-2,-,TGTGCCACTCGGACAGGGGCCTATGGCTACACCTTC,CATRTGAYGYTF
-,TRBV28,TRBJ2-6,-,TGTGCCAGCTCCGTGGGGTCCTCTGGGGCCAACGTCCTGACTTTC,CASSVGSSGANVLTF